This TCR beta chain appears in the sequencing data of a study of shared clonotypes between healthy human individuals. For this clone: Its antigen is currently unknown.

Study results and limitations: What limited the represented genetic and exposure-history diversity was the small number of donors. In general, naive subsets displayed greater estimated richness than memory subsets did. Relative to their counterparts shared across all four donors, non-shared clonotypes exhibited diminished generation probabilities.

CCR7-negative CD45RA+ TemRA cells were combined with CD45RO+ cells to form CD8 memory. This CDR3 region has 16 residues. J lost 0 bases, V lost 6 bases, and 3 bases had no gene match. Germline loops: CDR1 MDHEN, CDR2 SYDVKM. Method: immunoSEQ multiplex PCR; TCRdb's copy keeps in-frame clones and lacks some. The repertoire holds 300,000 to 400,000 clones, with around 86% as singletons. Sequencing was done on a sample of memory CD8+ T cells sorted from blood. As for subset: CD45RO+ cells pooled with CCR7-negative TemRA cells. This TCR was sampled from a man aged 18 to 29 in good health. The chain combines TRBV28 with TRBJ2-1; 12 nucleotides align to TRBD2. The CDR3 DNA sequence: TGTGCCAGCAGCCTAGCGGGGGGGCTCTCCTACAATGAGCAGTTCTTC. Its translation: CASSLAGGLSYNEQFF. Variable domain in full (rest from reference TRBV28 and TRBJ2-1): DVKVTQSSRYLVKRTGEKVFLECVQDMDHENMFWYRQDPGLGLRLIYFSYDVKMKEKGDIPEGYSVSREKKERFSLILESASTNQTSMYLCASSLAGGLSYNEQFFGPGTRLTVL.